These T cell receptor beta chains were read from a single sample in a study of early T cells in non-severe SARS-CoV-2 infection. In TCRdb, the 5' RACE reads were re-called with MiXCR into one record per CDR3 protein. Among around 72,000 distinct CDR3 sequences, over 9% were seen once, and the ten largest hold 6.5% to 8.5%. The starting material was whole blood, obtained at baseline. These receptors were obtained from an adult who was a healthcare worker with PCR-confirmed SARS-CoV-2 infection or an uninfected control (not recorded which). Each CDR3 is given with its conserved first and last residue. The D gene is left open where the match is weak. Not all rows give a size; the values are once, few, many and, for expanded clones, a class.

d_gene: TRBD1
abundance: many
j_gene: TRBJ1-2
v_gene: TRBV19
CDR3nt: TGTGCCAGTAGTATTGGGGACAGGGGCTATGGCTACACCTTC
CDR3aa: CASSIGDRGYGYTF

d_gene: -
abundance: few
j_gene: TRBJ2-5
v_gene: TRBV7-8
CDR3nt: TGTGCCAGCAGGTTTGAAATGGTCCAAGAGACCCAGTACTTC
CDR3aa: CASRFEMVQETQYF

d_gene: -
abundance: many
j_gene: TRBJ2-2
v_gene: TRBV15
CDR3nt: TGTGCCACCAGCGAGAGGGGCCCAGGCACCGGGGAGCTGTTTTTT
CDR3aa: CATSERGPGTGELFF

d_gene: -
abundance: -
j_gene: TRBJ2-7
v_gene: TRBV5-6
CDR3nt: TGTGCCAGCAGCGCCCAATCGCTAGCCCAGCACAACGAGCAGTACTTC
CDR3aa: CASSAQSLAQHNEQYF

d_gene: -
abundance: few
j_gene: TRBJ1-3
v_gene: TRBV14
CDR3nt: TGTGCCAGCAGCCTTCGGGGGCGCTGGGGAAACACCATATATTTT
CDR3aa: CASSLRGRWGNTIYF

d_gene: -
abundance: -
j_gene: TRBJ2-3
v_gene: TRBV6-6
CDR3nt: TGTGCCAGCAGTTACCCGAGTGCTGATACGCAGTATTTT
CDR3aa: CASSYPSADTQYF

d_gene: TRBD1
abundance: -
j_gene: TRBJ2-7
v_gene: TRBV29-1
CDR3nt: TGCAGCATCGCCGGGACAGGGGTATCAGAGCAGTACTTC
CDR3aa: CSIAGTGVSEQYF

d_gene: -
abundance: many
j_gene: TRBJ2-4
v_gene: TRBV2
CDR3nt: TGTGCCAGCAGGGCGGGGACAAACATTCAGTACTTC
CDR3aa: CASRAGTNIQYF

d_gene: TRBD1
abundance: few
j_gene: TRBJ2-4
v_gene: TRBV11-3
CDR3nt: TGTGCCAGCAGCTACCGGGACAGGGAGGGGAGCATTCAGTACTTC
CDR3aa: CASSYRDREGSIQYF

d_gene: TRBD1
abundance: many
j_gene: TRBJ1-1
v_gene: TRBV4-2
CDR3nt: TGTGCCAGCAGCCAAGCACAGGGGGACACTGAAGCTTTCTTT
CDR3aa: CASSQAQGDTEAFF

d_gene: -
abundance: -
j_gene: TRBJ2-7
v_gene: TRBV4-3
CDR3nt: TGCGCCAGCAGCCAAGATTATCCCCTGACCTACGAGCAGTACTTC
CDR3aa: CASSQDYPLTYEQYF

d_gene: -
abundance: -
j_gene: TRBJ2-1
v_gene: TRBV24-1
CDR3nt: TGTGCCACCAGTGAGGGGGTACAGGGACTCTCCTACAATGAGCAGTTCTTC
CDR3aa: CATSEGVQGLSYNEQFF

d_gene: -
abundance: few
j_gene: TRBJ1-6
v_gene: TRBV3-1
CDR3nt: TGTGCCAGCAGCCAAGACAGGGCGAGCTCCTATAATTCACCCCTCCACTTT
CDR3aa: CASSQDRASSYNSPLHF

d_gene: TRBD2
abundance: many
j_gene: TRBJ2-7
v_gene: TRBV20-1
CDR3nt: TGCAGTGCTAGTAGCGGGGGGAGCTCCTACGAGCAGTACTTC
CDR3aa: CSASSGGSSYEQYF